The rows below give T cell receptor beta chains drawn from one sample of a study of PD-L1 blockade in urothelial cancer. Data came from immunoSEQ multiplex PCR; TCRdb stores just in-frame clones and leaves some out. The table has around 45,000 clones, about 83% seen once. The source material was PBMCs, sampled around atezolizumab (anti-PD-L1) treatment. The receptors stem from a man in his 60s with urothelial cancer. CDR3s include the opening cysteine and the closing phenylalanine or tryptophan. Fields, in order: D gene, V gene, J gene, clone size, CDR3 length, CDR3 DNA, CDR3 protein. The D gene is left open where the match is weak. Clone size appears in some rows only: once, few, many, or a class for an expanded clone.

NA	TRBV15	TRBJ2-3	once	16	TGTGCCACCAGCAGAGATTATGAGGGGGTCACAGATACGCAGTATTTT	CATSRDYEGVTDTQYF
TRBD1	TRBV4-1	TRBJ1-6	few	14	TGCGCCAGCAGCCAGGGACAGGGGGCAACACCCCTCCACTTT	CASSQGQGATPLHF
TRBD1	TRBV5-1	TRBJ1-1	NA	13	TGCGCCAGCAGCCAGTCGGGACAGGGTGAAGCTTTCTTT	CASSQSGQGEAFF
NA	TRBV14	TRBJ2-1	NA	14	TGTGCCAGCAGCCAAAGGACAGAAGTGGGAGCCGAGTTCTTC	CASSQRTEVGAEFF
TRBD2	TRBV6-6	TRBJ2-5	NA	13	TGTGCCAGCAGGCTGACTAGCATTGAGACCCAGTACTTC	CASRLTSIETQYF
NA	TRBV6-6	TRBJ1-5	NA	14	TGTGCCAGCAGTTACGAAGGGGTTGGCCAGCCCCAGCATTTT	CASSYEGVGQPQHF
TRBD1	TRBV29-1	TRBJ1-1	NA	13	TGCAGCTTCAGGACAGGGCGGAACACTGAAGCTTTCTTT	CSFRTGRNTEAFF
NA	TRBV2	TRBJ2-7	NA	12	TGTGCCAGCAGTGTGAGCCCCTACGAGCAGTACTTC	CASSVSPYEQYF
TRBD1	TRBV29-1	TRBJ2-7	NA	13	TGCAGCGCTGGGACAGGGGACCTCTACGAGCAGTACTTC	CSAGTGDLYEQYF
TRBD1	TRBV5-1	TRBJ2-7	NA	15	TGCGCCAGCAGCTTTGGGGGACAGGGGGCCTACGAGCAGTACTTC	CASSFGGQGAYEQYF
TRBD1	TRBV7-6	TRBJ2-7	NA	14	TGTGCCAGCAGCCTAGGACAGGGGGCCTACGAGCAGTACTTC	CASSLGQGAYEQYF
NA	TRBV10-2	TRBJ1-4	NA	15	TGCGCCAGCAGTGAGCGGGGAGGCACTAATGAAAAACTGTTTTTT	CASSERGGTNEKLFF
TRBD2	TRBV6-7	TRBJ2-1	NA	19	TGTGCCAGCAGTTACTCGAAAGGGACTAGCGGGGGACACTACAATGAGCAGTTCTTC	CASSYSKGTSGGHYNEQFF
NA	TRBV18	TRBJ1-3	NA	15	TGTGCCAGCTCACCGGACTTTTACTCTGGAAACACCATATATTTT	CASSPDFYSGNTIYF
NA	TRBV21-1	TRBJ2-3	few	19	TGTGCCAGCAGCAAAAAGGAGGGGGGGACAGGTGGCCACACAGATACGCAGTATTTT	CASSKKEGGTGGHTDTQYF
NA	TRBV7-2	TRBJ1-5	NA	15	TGTGCCAGCAGCCGGAGTCGCGCGAGCAATCAGCCCCAGCATTTT	CASSRSRASNQPQHF
NA	TRBV19	TRBJ2-7	NA	14	TGTGCCAGTAGTATACGCGGGAACAGCTACGAGCAGTACTTC	CASSIRGNSYEQYF
NA	TRBV5-1	TRBJ1-2	NA	14	TGCGCCAGCAGCGTCGGGGACTATAACTATGGCTACACCTTC	CASSVGDYNYGYTF
NA	TRBV6-1	TRBJ2-7	NA	14	TGTGCCAGCAGTATAGGACAGCTCCTCTACGAGCAGTACTTC	CASSIGQLLYEQYF
NA	TRBV30	TRBJ2-5	NA	13	TGTGCCTGGAGTGTACAGGGATTAGAGACCCAGTACTTC	CAWSVQGLETQYF
NA	TRBV30	TRBJ2-7	NA	12	TGTGCCTGGAGTGTCCGTCTAGGCGAGCAGTACTTC	CAWSVRLGEQYF
TRBD1	TRBV28	TRBJ2-1	NA	21	TGTGCCACTCTCGCCTCGGCTAGCCGGGACAGGCCCTCCCGCTTTTACAATGAGCAGTTCTTC	CATLASASRDRPSRFYNEQFF
NA	TRBV5-8	TRBJ2-2	NA	16	TGTGCCAGCAGCTTGGTAGACAGCCCGAGGACCGGGGAGCTGTTTTTT	CASSLVDSPRTGELFF
NA	TRBV13	TRBJ2-3	NA	14	TGTGCCAGCAGCTTAGGAGGGGGGGCAGATACGCAGTATTTT	CASSLGGGADTQYF
NA	TRBV21-1	TRBJ1-6	NA	18	TGTGCCAGCAGCAGCCCCAAGAAGGAGAGCTCCTATAATTCACCCCTCCACTTT	CASSSPKKESSYNSPLHF
TRBD1	TRBV25-1	TRBJ2-7	NA	13	TGTGCCAGCAGGGGACAGGGGCCCTACGAGCAGTACTTC	CASRGQGPYEQYF
TRBD1	TRBV5-4	TRBJ1-2	NA	15	TGTGCCAGCAGCCCCCGGACAGGGCGGGACTATGGCTACACCTTC	CASSPRTGRDYGYTF
TRBD1	TRBV5-4	TRBJ1-5	NA	13	TGTGCCAGCAGCGTGCAGGGGGAACAGCCCCAGCATTTT	CASSVQGEQPQHF
NA	TRBV21-1	TRBJ2-7	once	13	TGTGCCAGCAGCAAAATCCAGTCCTACGAGCAGTACTTC	CASSKIQSYEQYF
NA	TRBV7-2	TRBJ1-4	NA	16	TGTGCCAGCAGCTTGTCAAGGGAGGCAACTAATGAAAAACTGTTTTTT	CASSLSREATNEKLFF
TRBD1	TRBV5-4	TRBJ2-7	once	14	TGTGCCAGCAGTAGACGTGACAGGGCGGATGAGCAGTACTTC	CASSRRDRADEQYF
TRBD2	TRBV30	TRBJ2-3	NA	16	TGTGCTTCGGGCGGGGGGTCCTCCTCTCGCACAGATACGCAGTATTTT	CASGGGSSSRTDTQYF
TRBD1	TRBV15	TRBJ2-5	NA	14	TGTGCCACCAGCAGAGTAGGGGGCCAGGAGACCCAGTACTTC	CATSRVGGQETQYF
TRBD1	TRBV28	TRBJ2-7	once	15	TGTGCCAGCACGCTCCGGGACAGGGGTTTTTACGAGCAGTACTTC	CASTLRDRGFYEQYF
TRBD1	TRBV30	TRBJ1-1	NA	13	TGTGCCTGGAGCGGACAGGGGGCGACTGAAGCTTTCTTT	CAWSGQGATEAFF
NA	TRBV4-1	TRBJ2-1	NA	16	TGCGCCAGCAGCCAAGCGGGGGGCCGCGAGGTCAATGAGCAGTTCTTC	CASSQAGGREVNEQFF
NA	TRBV2	TRBJ2-4	NA	12	TGTGCCAGCAGAGGGGAACCGAACATTCAGTACTTC	CASRGEPNIQYF
TRBD1	TRBV6-5	TRBJ2-5	NA	15	TGTGCCAGCAGTTACGCGGGACAGGGGCTGGAGACCCAGTACTTC	CASSYAGQGLETQYF
TRBD1	TRBV5-6	TRBJ2-3	NA	16	TGTGCCAGCAGCTTAGGGACAGGGGGCAGAACAGATACGCAGTATTTT	CASSLGTGGRTDTQYF
TRBD2	TRBV7-3	TRBJ2-3	NA	16	TGTGCCAGCAGCCCGGCGACTAGCGGGGGGATAGATACGCAGTATTTT	CASSPATSGGIDTQYF
NA	TRBV19	TRBJ1-2	NA	13	TGTGCCAGTAGAGTGCCAGGGTCCTATGGCTACACCTTC	CASRVPGSYGYTF
TRBD2	TRBV4-2	TRBJ2-3	NA	14	TGTGCCAGCAGCCAGCGGGGGGGCACAGATACGCAGTATTTT	CASSQRGGTDTQYF
TRBD2	TRBV6-1	TRBJ2-5	NA	16	TGTGCCAGCAGTGAAGCTTACGGGGCGGGGGGAGAGACCCAGTACTTC	CASSEAYGAGGETQYF
NA	TRBV6-5	TRBJ1-2	NA	13	TGTGCCAGTCGGGAGGTAGCTACCTATGGCTACACCTTC	CASREVATYGYTF
TRBD1	TRBV5-1	TRBJ2-7	NA	17	TGCGCCAGCAGCTTCTTGACAGGGAACAGCGGAAGCTACGAGCAGTACTTC	CASSFLTGNSGSYEQYF
TRBD1	TRBV2	TRBJ1-2	NA	15	TGTGCCAGCAGAACAGACAGGGGCGAAGGGCATGGCTACACCTTC	CASRTDRGEGHGYTF
NA	TRBV5-1	TRBJ1-5	NA	15	TGCGCCAGCAGGGCAGGGGCCGATAGCAATCAGCCCCAGCATTTT	CASRAGADSNQPQHF
NA	TRBV6-1	TRBJ1-5	NA	15	TGTGCCAGCAGTGAAAAGAACAGGGCCCTTCAGCCCCAGCATTTT	CASSEKNRALQPQHF
NA	TRBV10-3	TRBJ2-4	NA	13	TGTGCCATCAGTGACCAGCCTACAGACATTCAGTACTTC	CAISDQPTDIQYF
NA	TRBV19	TRBJ1-5	NA	13	TGTGCCAGTAGTCTACGGGAGGGTCAGCCCCAGCATTTT	CASSLREGQPQHF
NA	TRBV6-6	TRBJ1-1	NA	15	TGTGCCAGCAGTTCCCCTGCCTCGACAGGCACTGAAGCTTTCTTT	CASSSPASTGTEAFF
TRBD1	TRBV11-2	TRBJ1-2	few	15	TGTGCCAGCAGCCCCCGGACAGGGAATAACTATGGCTACACCTTC	CASSPRTGNNYGYTF
NA	TRBV28	TRBJ1-2	NA	15	TGTGCCAGCAGTCTCCTGACACTAGCTAACTATGGCTACACCTTC	CASSLLTLANYGYTF
NA	TRBV29-1	TRBJ2-7	NA	14	TGCAGCGTTTCTAGTGGGGGGGGCTCCCCTGGGCAGTACTTC	CSVSSGGGSPGQYF